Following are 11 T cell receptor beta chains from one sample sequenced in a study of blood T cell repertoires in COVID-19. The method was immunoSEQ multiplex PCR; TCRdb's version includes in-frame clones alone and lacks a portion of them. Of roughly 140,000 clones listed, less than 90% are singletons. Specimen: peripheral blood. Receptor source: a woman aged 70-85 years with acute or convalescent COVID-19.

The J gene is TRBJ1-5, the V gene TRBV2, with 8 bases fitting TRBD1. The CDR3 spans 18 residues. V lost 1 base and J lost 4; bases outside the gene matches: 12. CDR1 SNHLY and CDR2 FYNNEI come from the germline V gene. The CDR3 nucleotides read TGTGCCAGCAGTGAAGACCGAGGACAGGGAGGAGGGAATCAGCCCCAGCATTTT. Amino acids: CASSEDRGQGGGNQPQHF.

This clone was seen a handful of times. In DNA, the CDR3 is TGTGCCAGCAGCCAACTCTACAATGAGCAGTTCTTC. It specifies CASSQLYNEQFF. The rearrangement links TRBV3-1 (or the pseudogene TRBV3-2) to TRBJ2-1, with no clear D. The V gene's germline CDR1 is LGHDT and CDR2 YNNKEL (reference sequence). V was trimmed by 2 bases and J by 3 bases, leaving 2 bases between them. This CDR3 has 12 residues.

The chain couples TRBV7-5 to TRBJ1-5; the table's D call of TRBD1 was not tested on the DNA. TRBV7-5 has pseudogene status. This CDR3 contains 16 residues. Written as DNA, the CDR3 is TGTGCCAGAAGCCCCAGAACACAGGGGAGCAATCAGCCCCAGCATTTT. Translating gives CARSPRTQGSNQPQHF.

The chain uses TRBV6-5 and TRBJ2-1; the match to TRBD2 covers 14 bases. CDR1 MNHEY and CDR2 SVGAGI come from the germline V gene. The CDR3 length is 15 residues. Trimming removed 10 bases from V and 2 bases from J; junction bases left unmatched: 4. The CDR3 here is CATGTSGGAYNEQFF. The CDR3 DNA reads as TGTGCCACCGGGACTAGCGGGGGCGCCTACAATGAGCAGTTCTTC.

The CDR3, as DNA: TGTGCCAGCAGTTTTGGATTAGGGGCCTCGAACACTGAAGCTTTCTTT. Translated, it gives CASSFGLGASNTEAFF. This sequence joins TRBV28 and TRBJ1-1, with TRBD1 as a possible D gene (5 bases). CDR3 length equals 16 residues. Germline assignment: CDR1 MDHEN and CDR2 SYDVKM. Trimming took 3 bases from V and 1 from J, leaving 15 bases between them.

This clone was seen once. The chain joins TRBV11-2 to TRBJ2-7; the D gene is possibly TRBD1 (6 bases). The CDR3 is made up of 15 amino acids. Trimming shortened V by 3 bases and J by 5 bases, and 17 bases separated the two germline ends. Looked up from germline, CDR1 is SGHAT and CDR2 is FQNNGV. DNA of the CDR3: TGTGCCAGCAGCTTCCAAGGTGGGACACTGAACGAGCAGTACTTC. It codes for CASSFQGGTLNEQYF. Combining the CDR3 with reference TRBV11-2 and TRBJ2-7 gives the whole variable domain EAGVAQSPRYKIIEKRQSVAFWCNPISGHATLYWYQQILGQGPKLLIQFQNNGVVDDSQLPKDRFSAERLKGVDSTLKIQPAKLEDSAVYLCASSFQGGTLNEQYFGPGTRLTVT.

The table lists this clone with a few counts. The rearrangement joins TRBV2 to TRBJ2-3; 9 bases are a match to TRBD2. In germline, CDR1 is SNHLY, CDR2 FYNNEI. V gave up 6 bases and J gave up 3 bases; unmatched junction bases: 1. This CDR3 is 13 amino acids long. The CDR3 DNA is TGTGCCAGCAGAAGCGGGGGGACAGATACGCAGTATTTT. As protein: CASRSGGTDTQYF.

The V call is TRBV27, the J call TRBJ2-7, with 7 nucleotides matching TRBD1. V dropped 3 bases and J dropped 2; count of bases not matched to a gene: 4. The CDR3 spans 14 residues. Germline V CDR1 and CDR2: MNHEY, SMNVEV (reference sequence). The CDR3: CASSFWDRTYEQYF. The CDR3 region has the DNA TGTGCCAGCAGTTTCTGGGACAGAACCTACGAGCAGTACTTC.

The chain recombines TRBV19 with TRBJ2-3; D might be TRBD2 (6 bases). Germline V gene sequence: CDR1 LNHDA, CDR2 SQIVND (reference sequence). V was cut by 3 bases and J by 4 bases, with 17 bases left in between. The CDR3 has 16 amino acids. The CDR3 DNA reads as TGTGCCAGTAGTATGAGGACTACCACCTTTCCAGATACGCAGTATTTT. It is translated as CASSMRTTTFPDTQYF.

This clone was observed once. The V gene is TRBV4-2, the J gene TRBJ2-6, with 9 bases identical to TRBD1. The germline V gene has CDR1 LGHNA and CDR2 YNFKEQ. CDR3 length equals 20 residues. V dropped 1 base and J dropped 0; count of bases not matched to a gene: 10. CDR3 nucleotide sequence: TGTGCCAGCAGCCAAGCGCCCGGGGACAGGGTTAGCTCTGGGGCCAACGTCCTGACTTTC. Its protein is CASSQAPGDRVSSGANVLTF.

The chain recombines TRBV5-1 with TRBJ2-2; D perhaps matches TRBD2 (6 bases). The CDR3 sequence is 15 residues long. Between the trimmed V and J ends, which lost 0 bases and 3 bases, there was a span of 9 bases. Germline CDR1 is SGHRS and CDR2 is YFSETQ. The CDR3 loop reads CASSLVGGHTGELFF. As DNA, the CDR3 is TGCGCCAGCAGCTTGGTCGGGGGACACACCGGGGAGCTGTTTTTT.